The next 23 T cell receptor beta chains were all read from a single sample in a study of cytomegalovirus exposure and HLA in healthy donors. A multiplex PCR was run with 60 Vbeta primers and 13 Jbeta primers. Profiled with immunoSEQ multiplex PCR; TCRdb holds only in-frame clones, not every one. Found here are about 190,000 clones, roughly 77% of them singletons; the top ten hold about 1.4%. Sequencing was done on a sample of PBMCs. These receptor sequences come from a woman in her forties or fifties in good health and CMV-seronegative.

This clone appeared a few times. This chain joins TRBV11-2 and TRBJ2-1; 8 bases are shared with TRBD1. V dropped 1 base and J dropped 5; count of bases not matched to a gene: 10. The CDR3 has 17 residues. CDR1 is SGHAT, CDR2 FQNNGV, per germline. The CDR3 DNA is TGTGCCAGCAGCTTAGTCTACAGGGGGGATCGGGACAATGAGCAGTTCTTC. Amino acid sequence: CASSLVYRGDRDNEQFF.

The genes are TRBV15 and TRBJ2-3; D unresolved. With 0 bases removed from V and 2 bases from J, the gap between germline ends came to 15 bases. The germline V gene encodes CDR1 LNHNV and CDR2 YYDKDF (reference sequence). CDR3 size: 17 residues. This chain's CDR3 is CATSRDLKVTLTDTQYF. The DNA of the CDR3 is TGTGCCACCAGCAGAGATCTTAAAGTCACTCTCACAGATACGCAGTATTTT.

This clone was detected only a few times. At the DNA level, this CDR3 is encoded by other sequences in the same sample as well. The chain joins TRBV2 to TRBJ1-1; TRBD1 matches 10 bases. This CDR3 comprises 15 residues. J lost 0 bases, V lost 8 bases, and 6 bases had no gene match. In germline, CDR1 is SNHLY, CDR2 FYNNEI. This chain's CDR3 is CASRDRGHMNTEAFF. The CDR3 nucleotides are TGTGCCAGCCGGGACAGGGGACATATGAACACTGAAGCTTTCTTT.

There are a few counts of this clone. This chain joins TRBV28 and TRBJ1-5; D uncertain. The CDR3 consists of 14 residues. Germline CDR1 MDHEN, CDR2 SYDVKM. Deletions cut 3 bases from V and 0 bases from J, with 6 bases between. The CDR3 loop is CASSFGDSNQPQHF. In nucleotides, the CDR3 is TGTGCCAGCAGTTTCGGGGATAGCAATCAGCCCCAGCATTTT.

J is TRBJ1-4 and V is TRBV4-3; D is possibly TRBD1 (5 bases). The CDR3 runs 16 residues. V was pared by 4 bases and J by 2 bases, with 14 bases between. The germline V gene has CDR1 LGHNA and CDR2 YSLEER. CDR3 residues: CASSPRAGGTNEKLFF. CDR3 DNA: TGCGCCAGCAGCCCTAGGGCGGGGGGTACTAATGAAAAACTGTTTTTT.

V gene TRBV5-4 combines with J gene TRBJ2-7; 7 positions agree with TRBD1. The CDR3 has 15 residues. Germline V gene data show CDR1 as SGHNT and CDR2 as YYREEE (reference sequence). The V and J ends lost 3 bases and 3 bases, in that order; junction bases with no gene match: 9. The CDR3 spells CASSSGPGQNYEQYF. The DNA for the CDR3 is TGTGCCAGCAGCTCAGGCCCGGGACAGAACTACGAGCAGTACTTC.

V and J are TRBV28 and TRBJ1-4, with 8 bases lining up with TRBD1. The V gene end was trimmed by 4 bases and the J gene end by 4 bases; junction bases not matched to a gene: 2. The germline V gene has CDR1 MDHEN and CDR2 SYDVKM. The CDR3 runs to 14 residues. The CDR3 reads CASSSGGNNEKLFF. CDR3 nucleotide sequence: TGTGCCAGCAGTTCAGGGGGCAATAATGAAAAACTGTTTTTT.

This rearrangement joins TRBV5-1 to TRBJ2-3, with D maybe TRBD1 (6 bases). V lost 0 bases, J lost 4 bases, and 9 bases lay in between. The germline gives CDR1 SGHRS, CDR2 YFSETQ. The CDR3 sequence is 14 residues long. The CDR3 loop is CASSLEGGPDTQYF. The DNA for the CDR3 is TGCGCCAGCAGCTTGGAAGGGGGTCCAGATACGCAGTATTTT.

This chain joins TRBV7-3 and TRBJ1-2; TRBD1 aligns across 7 bases. CDR1 is SGHTA, CDR2 FQGTGA, per germline. The V gene end was trimmed by 4 bases and the J gene end by 3 bases; junction bases not matched to a gene: 8. There are 15 residues in the CDR3. DNA of the CDR3: TGTGCCAGCAGCTCCCGAGGGGGCGCGGACTATGGCTACACCTTC. This gives the protein CASSSRGGADYGYTF.

The V gene is TRBV7-3, the J gene TRBJ2-2; possibly TRBD1 for D (6 bases). The V end lost 1 base, the J end lost 1 base, and 10 bases lay between the germline ends. CDR1 and CDR2 (germline): SGHTA, FQGTGA. The CDR3 extends over 16 amino acids. CDR3 sequence reads: CASSLIVTGNTGELFF. The CDR3 bases are TGTGCCAGCAGCTTAATTGTGACAGGGAACACCGGGGAGCTGTTTTTT.

The chain uses TRBV2 and TRBJ2-3; D call uncertain. Trimming left V 0 bases short and J 4 bases short, with 11 bases between. The CDR3 loop spans 15 amino acids. CDR1 is SNHLY and CDR2 is FYNNEI in the germline V gene. The CDR3 region is CASSEAKLRADTQYF. CDR3 bases: TGTGCCAGCAGTGAAGCGAAACTACGGGCAGATACGCAGTATTTT.

Concerning this clone itself: The junction differs from germline at one of its ends, possibly a read error. The V and J genes are TRBV6-5 and TRBJ1-2; TRBD1 aligns across 7 bases. The germline gives CDR1 MNHEY, CDR2 SVGAGI. This CDR3 has 13 residues. Here the CDR3 DNA reads TGTGCCAGCAGTCCCTCCAACAGGGGCCTCACTCACTTC. Translated: CASSPSNRGLTHF.

This chain uses TRBV19 with TRBJ1-1; possibly TRBD1 for D (5 bases). Deletions cut 3 bases from V and 0 bases from J, with 11 bases between. This CDR3 region has 15 residues. Germline V gives CDR1 LNHDA, CDR2 SQIVND (reference sequence). The CDR3 sequence is CASSIWGRLNTEAFF. CDR3 DNA: TGTGCCAGTAGTATTTGGGGCCGCTTGAACACTGAAGCTTTCTTT.

The rearrangement joins TRBV27 to TRBJ2-4; unclear D gene. This CDR3 is 16 amino acids long. The V end lost 5 bases, the J end lost 6 bases, and 20 bases lay between the germline ends. The germline V gene has CDR1 MNHEY and CDR2 SMNVEV (reference sequence). The CDR3: CASSPLLSNPRNIQYF. The CDR3 nucleotides are TGTGCCAGCAGTCCCCTCCTAAGCAACCCAAGAAACATTCAGTACTTC.

The chain uses TRBV6-4 and TRBJ2-1; tentative D call: TRBD1 (7 bases). V lost 5 bases and J lost 7, with 21 bases in between. Germline CDR1 reads MRHNA; CDR2 reads SNTAGT. This CDR3 has 16 amino acids. CDR3 bases: TGTGCCAGCAGTCGGGGGCAGGGGGTAAAGAATAATGAGCAGTTCTTC. Residues: CASSRGQGVKNNEQFF.

The chain links TRBV27 to TRBJ1-5; TRBD1 might be the D (5 bases). Trimming pared 6 bases from V and 3 bases from J, leaving 12 bases between. Germline V gene sequence: CDR1 MNHEY, CDR2 SMNVEV (reference sequence). This CDR3 has 14 amino acids. The CDR3 protein is CASSPKGNNQPQHF. CDR3 DNA sequence: TGTGCCAGCAGCCCCAAGGGGAACAATCAGCCCCAGCATTTT.

The chain combines TRBV5-1 with TRBJ1-1; 11 bases match TRBD1. Germline V gene sequence: CDR1 SGHRS, CDR2 YFSETQ. This CDR3 has 15 residues. The V and J ends lost 6 bases and 0 bases, in that order; junction bases with no gene match: 4. CDR3 in amino acids: CASTRTGGLNTEAFF. The CDR3 region has the DNA TGCGCCAGCACACGGACAGGGGGCTTGAACACTGAAGCTTTCTTT.

Comment on this clone: The junction does not match germline at one end; this may be a read error. V gene TRBV7-2 combines with J gene TRBJ1-1; 8 bases fit TRBD1. Germline V gene data show CDR1 as SGHTA and CDR2 as FQGNSA. CDR3 length: 12 residues. The CDR3 loop is CASSRRTGPFPF. DNA of the CDR3: TGTGCCAGCAGCCGACGGACAGGGCCTTTCCCCTTT.

The V and J genes are TRBV10-3 and TRBJ2-1; 7 bases match TRBD1. CDR1 and CDR2 from the germline V gene are ENHRY and SYGVKD. The CDR3 length is 13 residues. The V segment lost 6 bases and the J segment 10 bases; nucleotides outside the gene matches: 9. The CDR3 nucleotides read TGTGCCATCAGCCCTCAGCAGGGGGACGAGCAGTTCTTC. It encodes CAISPQQGDEQFF.

This sequence joins TRBV19 and TRBJ2-7; D might be TRBD1 (7 bases). V lost 1 base, J lost 1 base, and 8 bases lay in between. The germline gives CDR1 LNHDA, CDR2 SQIVND (reference sequence). The CDR3 is 14 residues long. Here the CDR3 reads CASSIAGGSYEQYF. The DNA for the CDR3 is TGTGCCAGTAGTATAGCAGGGGGGTCCTACGAGCAGTACTTC.

The V call is TRBV5-4, the J call TRBJ1-1; D remains unclear. The germline V and J ends were trimmed by 3 bases and 0 bases, with 12 bases remaining between them. This CDR3 spans 15 amino acids. CDR1 and CDR2 (germline): SGHNT, YYREEE (reference sequence). CDR3 nucleotide sequence: TGTGCCAGCAGCTGGCGAGGCGGGGTGAACACTGAAGCTTTCTTT. This encodes CASSWRGGVNTEAFF.

V gene TRBV7-2 combines with J gene TRBJ2-3; 7 nucleotides agree with TRBD1. CDR1 is SGHTA and CDR2 is FQGNSA in the germline V gene. J lost 4 bases, V lost 5 bases, and 6 bases had no gene match. This CDR3 region has 14 residues. This chain's CDR3 is CASSIWDSSDTQYF. DNA of the CDR3: TGTGCCAGCAGCATCTGGGACAGTTCAGATACGCAGTATTTT.

In the case of this clone: A junction boundary mismatches the germline segment, possibly from a read error. The rearrangement uses TRBV2 and TRBJ1-5; 7 nucleotides align to TRBD1. Germline loops: CDR1 SNHLY, CDR2 FYNNEI. The CDR3 has 13 residues. This CDR3 is CASSEGGSQPQHF. DNA of the CDR3: TGTGCCAGCAGCGAAGGGGGCAGCCAGCCCCAGCATTTT.